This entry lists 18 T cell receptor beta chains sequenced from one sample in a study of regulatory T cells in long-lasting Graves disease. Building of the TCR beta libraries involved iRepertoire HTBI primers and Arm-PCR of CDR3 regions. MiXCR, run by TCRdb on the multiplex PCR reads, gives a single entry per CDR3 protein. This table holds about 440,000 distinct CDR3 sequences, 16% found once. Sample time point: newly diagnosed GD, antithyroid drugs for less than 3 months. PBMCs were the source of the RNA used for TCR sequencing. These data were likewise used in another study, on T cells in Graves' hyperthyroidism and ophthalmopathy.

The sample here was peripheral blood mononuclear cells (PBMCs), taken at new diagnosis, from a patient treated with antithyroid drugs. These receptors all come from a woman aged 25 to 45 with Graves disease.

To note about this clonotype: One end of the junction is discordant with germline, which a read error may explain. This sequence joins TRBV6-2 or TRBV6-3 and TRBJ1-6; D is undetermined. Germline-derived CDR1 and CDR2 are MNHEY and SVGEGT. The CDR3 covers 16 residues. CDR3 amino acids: CASSYLRSSYNSPLRF. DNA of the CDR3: TGTGCCAGCAGTTACCTCAGGAGCTCCTATAATTCACCCCTCCGCTTT.

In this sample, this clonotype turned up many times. CDR3 in DNA: TGTGCCAGCAGTTACCGCTCCTATGGCTACACCTTC. Its translation: CASSYRSYGYTF. The chain couples TRBV6-5 to TRBJ1-2; D not certain. This CDR3 has 12 amino acids. Between the trimmed V and J ends, which lost 2 bases and 4 bases, there was a span of 5 bases. Germline assignment: CDR1 MNHEY and CDR2 SVGAGI.

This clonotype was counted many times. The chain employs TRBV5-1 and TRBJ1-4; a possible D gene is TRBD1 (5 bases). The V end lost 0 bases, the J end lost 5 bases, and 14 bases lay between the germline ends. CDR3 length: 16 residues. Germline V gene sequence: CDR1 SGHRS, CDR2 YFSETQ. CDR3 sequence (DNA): TGCGCCAGCAGCTTGGAAACCAGGGCCGCGAATGAAAAACTGTTTTTT. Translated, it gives CASSLETRAANEKLFF.

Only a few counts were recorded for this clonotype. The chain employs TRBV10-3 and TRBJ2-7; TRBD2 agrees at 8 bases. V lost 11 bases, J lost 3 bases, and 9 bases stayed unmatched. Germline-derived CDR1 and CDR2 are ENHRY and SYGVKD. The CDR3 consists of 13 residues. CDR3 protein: CAATGGRLYEQYF. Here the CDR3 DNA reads TGTGCCGCAACGGGGGGGAGGCTCTACGAGCAGTACTTC.

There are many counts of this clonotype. Written as DNA, the CDR3 is TGTGCCTGGACCGGACAGGGGTATAGTGAGCAGTTCTTC. Residues: CAWTGQGYSEQFF. The chain employs TRBV30 and TRBJ2-1; TRBD1 matches 9 bases. V lost 4 bases and J lost 9; bases outside the gene matches: 7. The germline gives CDR1 GTSNPN, CDR2 SVGIG (reference sequence). The CDR3 extends over 13 amino acids.

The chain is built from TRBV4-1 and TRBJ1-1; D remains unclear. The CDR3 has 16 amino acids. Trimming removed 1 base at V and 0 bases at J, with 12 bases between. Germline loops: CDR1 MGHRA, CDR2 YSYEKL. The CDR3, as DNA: TGCGCCAGCAGCCAAGGGTCTGGTCGCATGAACACTGAAGCTTTCTTT. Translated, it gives CASSQGSGRMNTEAFF.

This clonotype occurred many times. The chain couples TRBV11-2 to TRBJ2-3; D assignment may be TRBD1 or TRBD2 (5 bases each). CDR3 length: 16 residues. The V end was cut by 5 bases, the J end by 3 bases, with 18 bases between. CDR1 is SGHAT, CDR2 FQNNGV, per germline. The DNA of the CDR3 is TGTGCCAGCAGCCACAGCCGGGACCCCGCGACAGATACGCAGTATTTT. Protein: CASSHSRDPATDTQYF.

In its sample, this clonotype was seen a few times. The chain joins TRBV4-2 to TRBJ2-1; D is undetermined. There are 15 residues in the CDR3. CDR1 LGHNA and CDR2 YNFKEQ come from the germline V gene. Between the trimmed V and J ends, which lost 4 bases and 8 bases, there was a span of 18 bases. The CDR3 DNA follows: TGTGCCAGCAGCCTTTTCGACCAGGATCGGTATGAGCAGTTCTTC. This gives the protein CASSLFDQDRYEQFF.

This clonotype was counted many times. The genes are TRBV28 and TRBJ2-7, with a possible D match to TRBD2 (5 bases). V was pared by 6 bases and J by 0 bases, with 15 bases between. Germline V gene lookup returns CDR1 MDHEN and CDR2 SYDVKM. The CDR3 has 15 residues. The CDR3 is CASSRGLLSSYEQYF. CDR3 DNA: TGTGCCAGCAGCCGCGGACTCCTGAGCTCCTACGAGCAGTACTTC.

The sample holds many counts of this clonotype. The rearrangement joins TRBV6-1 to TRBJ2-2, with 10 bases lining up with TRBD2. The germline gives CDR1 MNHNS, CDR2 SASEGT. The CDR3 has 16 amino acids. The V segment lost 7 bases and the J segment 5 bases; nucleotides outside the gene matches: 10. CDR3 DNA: TGTGCCAGCACCCCGCTCGATAGCGGGAGGACCGGGGAGCTGTTTTTT. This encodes CASTPLDSGRTGELFF.

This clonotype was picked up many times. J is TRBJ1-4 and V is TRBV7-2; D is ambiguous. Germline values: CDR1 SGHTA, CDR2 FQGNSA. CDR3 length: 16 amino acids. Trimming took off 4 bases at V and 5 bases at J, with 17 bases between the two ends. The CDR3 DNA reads TGTGCCAGCAGCTCAAGGGAGGCAGTCGGAAATGAAAAACTGTTTTTT. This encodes CASSSREAVGNEKLFF.

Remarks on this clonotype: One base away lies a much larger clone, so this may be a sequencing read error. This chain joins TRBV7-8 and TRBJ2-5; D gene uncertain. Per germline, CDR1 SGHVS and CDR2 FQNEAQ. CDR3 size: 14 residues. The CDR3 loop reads CASSLGYNQGTQYF. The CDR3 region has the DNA TGTGCCAGCAGCTTAGGATACAACCAAGGGACCCAGTACTTC.

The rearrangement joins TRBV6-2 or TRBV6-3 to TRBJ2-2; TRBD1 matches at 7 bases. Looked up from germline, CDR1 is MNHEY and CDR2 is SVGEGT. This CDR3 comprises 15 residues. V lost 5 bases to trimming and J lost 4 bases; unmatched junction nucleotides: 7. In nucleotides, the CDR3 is TGTGCCAGCAGTCCCCCACAGGGGACCACCGGGGAGCTGTTTTTT. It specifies CASSPPQGTTGELFF.

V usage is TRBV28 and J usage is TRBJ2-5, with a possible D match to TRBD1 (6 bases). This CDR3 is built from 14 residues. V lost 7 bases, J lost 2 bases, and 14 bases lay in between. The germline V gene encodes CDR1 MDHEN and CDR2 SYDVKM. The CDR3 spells CASTHQDRQETQYF. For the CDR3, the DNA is TGTGCCAGCACCCACCAGGACAGACAAGAGACCCAGTACTTC. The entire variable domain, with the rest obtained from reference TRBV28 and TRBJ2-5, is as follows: DVKVTQSSRYLVKRTGEKVFLECVQDMDHENMFWYRQDPGLGLRLIYFSYDVKMKEKGDIPEGYSVSREKKERFSLILESASTNQTSMYLCASTHQDRQETQYFGPGTRLLVL.

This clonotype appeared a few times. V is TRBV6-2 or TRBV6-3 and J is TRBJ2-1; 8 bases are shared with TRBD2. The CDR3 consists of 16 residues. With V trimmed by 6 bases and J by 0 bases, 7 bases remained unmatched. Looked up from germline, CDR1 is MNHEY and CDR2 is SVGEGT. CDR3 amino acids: CASRTTSASSYNEQFF. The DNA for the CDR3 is TGTGCCAGCAGGACGACTAGCGCCTCCTCCTACAATGAGCAGTTCTTC.

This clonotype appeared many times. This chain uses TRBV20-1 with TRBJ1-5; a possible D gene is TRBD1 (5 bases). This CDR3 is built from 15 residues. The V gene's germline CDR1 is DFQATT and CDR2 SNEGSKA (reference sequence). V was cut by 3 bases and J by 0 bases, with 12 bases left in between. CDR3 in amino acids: CSASRGGISNQPQHF. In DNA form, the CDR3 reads TGCAGTGCTAGCCGCGGGGGGATTAGCAATCAGCCCCAGCATTTT.

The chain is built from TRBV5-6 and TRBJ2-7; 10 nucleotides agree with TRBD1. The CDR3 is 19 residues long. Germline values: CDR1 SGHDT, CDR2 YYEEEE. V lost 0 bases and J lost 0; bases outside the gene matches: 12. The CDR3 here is CASSLEGDRGRSSSYEQYF. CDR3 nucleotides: TGTGCCAGCAGCTTGGAAGGGGACAGGGGCCGATCTAGCTCCTACGAGCAGTACTTC.

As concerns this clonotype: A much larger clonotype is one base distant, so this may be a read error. The CDR3 region has the DNA TGTGCCAGCAGATGTACAGGGGACGCTGAAGCTTTCTTT. As protein: CASRCTGDAEAFF. The chain employs TRBV7-9 and TRBJ1-1, with 7 bases that match TRBD1. Germline V lookup: CDR1 SEHNR, CDR2 FQNEAQ (reference sequence). The V segment lost 6 bases and the J segment 6 bases; nucleotides outside the gene matches: 7. This CDR3 spans 13 amino acids.